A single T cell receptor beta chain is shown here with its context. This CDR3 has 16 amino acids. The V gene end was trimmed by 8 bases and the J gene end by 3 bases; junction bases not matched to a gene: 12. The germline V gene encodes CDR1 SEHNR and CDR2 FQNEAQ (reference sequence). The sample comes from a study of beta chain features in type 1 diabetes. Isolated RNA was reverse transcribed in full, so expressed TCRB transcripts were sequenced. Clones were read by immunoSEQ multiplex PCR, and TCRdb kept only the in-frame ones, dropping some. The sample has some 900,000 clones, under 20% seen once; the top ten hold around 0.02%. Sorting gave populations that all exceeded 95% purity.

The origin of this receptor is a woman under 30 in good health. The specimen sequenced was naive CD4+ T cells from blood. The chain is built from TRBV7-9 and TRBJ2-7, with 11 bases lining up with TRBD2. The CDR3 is CASGQTSGTKHYEQYF. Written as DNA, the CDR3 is TGTGCCAGCGGACAGACTAGCGGGACAAAGCACTACGAGCAGTACTTC.